This entry lists 7 T cell receptor beta chains sequenced from one sample in a study of T cells in Graves' hyperthyroidism and ophthalmopathy. TCR beta CDR3 regions were amplified from RNA. With the HTBI primer set, the TCR CDR3 went through a first round of RT-PCR. TCRdb ran MiXCR on the multiplex PCR reads and lists one entry per CDR3 protein. The data contain about 600,000 distinct CDR3 sequences, 16% of them singletons. Input material: blood. The receptors were gathered from a woman in her thirties or forties with Graves' ophthalmopathy.

V usage is TRBV27 and J usage is TRBJ2-1, with a tentative D call TRBD2 (6 bases). V was cut by 2 bases and J by 5 bases, with 10 bases left in between. Germline CDR1 is MNHEY and CDR2 is SMNVEV (reference sequence). The CDR3 length is 14 residues. CDR3 in amino acids: CASSLTSFNNEQFF. CDR3 nucleotides: TGTGCCAGCAGTTTAACTAGCTTCAACAATGAGCAGTTCTTC.

The table lists this clonotype with many counts. The chain is built from TRBV6-1 and TRBJ2-3, with 8 bases aligning to TRBD1. The CDR3 length is 15 residues. V shed 2 bases, J shed 5 bases, and the junction held 6 bases outside the gene matches. Per the germline V gene, CDR1 is MNHNS and CDR2 is SASEGT. The CDR3 nucleotides read TGTGCCAGCAGTGAAACCAGGGGGCAGGTAGATACGCAGTATTTT. It codes for CASSETRGQVDTQYF.

The chain joins TRBV7-9 to TRBJ2-2; 9 bases map to TRBD2. V lost 4 bases to trimming and J lost 6 bases; unmatched junction nucleotides: 18. This CDR3 has 19 residues. Germline V gene lookup returns CDR1 SEHNR and CDR2 FQNEAQ (reference sequence). The CDR3 protein is CASSSHSMAAGGPPGELFF. The CDR3 DNA is TGTGCCAGCAGCTCCCACAGTATGGCCGCGGGGGGGCCCCCCGGGGAGCTGTTTTTT.

This clonotype has just one count. The CDR3 is CSVRRRNTEAFF. The CDR3 region has the DNA TGCAGCGTTCGGAGAAGGAACACTGAAGCTTTCTTT. The chain links TRBV29-1 to TRBJ1-1, with no clear D. This CDR3 is 12 amino acids long. Germline V gives CDR1 SQVTM, CDR2 ANQGSEA. Trimming cost V 5 bases and J 1 base, with 8 bases left between them.

This clonotype was picked up many times. The chain employs TRBV5-1 and TRBJ2-2, with TRBD1 identical over 8 bases. Trimming cost V 5 bases and J 4 bases; bases outside gene matches: 7. This CDR3 is 15 amino acids long. Germline CDR1 reads SGHRS; CDR2 reads YFSETQ. CDR3 region: CASRPTGGFTGELFF. The CDR3 DNA reads TGCGCCAGCAGGCCTACAGGGGGATTCACCGGGGAGCTGTTTTTT.

This clonotype was picked up many times. This chain connects TRBV18 to TRBJ1-4, with D unclear. V was cut by 3 bases and J by 5 bases, with 10 bases left in between. Germline V gene data show CDR1 as KGHSH and CDR2 as LQKENI. The CDR3 totals 14 residues. The CDR3 loop reads CASSPPGRNEKLFF. DNA for the CDR3: TGTGCCAGCTCACCGCCGGGCCGGAATGAAAAACTGTTTTTT.

This clonotype appeared many times. This chain links TRBV28 with TRBJ2-6; unclear D gene. Germline V gene lookup returns CDR1 MDHEN and CDR2 SYDVKM. Trimming took off 5 bases at V and 0 bases at J, with 11 bases between the two ends. The CDR3 has 16 amino acids. CDR3: CASSIPTDSGANVLTF. The CDR3 DNA reads as TGTGCCAGCAGTATCCCGACCGACTCTGGGGCCAACGTCCTGACTTTC.